This T cell receptor beta chain originates from a study of post-analysis software for immune sequencing data (dated by TCRdb to 2015 to 2017). A note on the overall study: Relapsing-remitting, secondary progressive and progressive-relapsing multiple sclerosis were recorded as disease courses, and subtype annotation was lacking for some patients. Patient repertoires were compared against over ten previously published healthy control repertoires from donors aged 6 to 25 years. A subset of samples was prepared in parallel using single-end sample barcoding, then pooled and co-amplified after Illumina adapter ligation. Study-wide conclusions, independent of this receptor: Significantly lower normalized Chao1 diversity was found in multiple sclerosis patients than in controls, suggesting substantial peripheral T-cell clonal expansion. Significantly higher frequencies in patients than in controls were found for about five TRBV segments, including TRBV5-6, TRBV5-1 and TRBV20-1. When samples were clustered directly using the F measure, samples prepared in the same batch co-clustered strongly, which prompted a batch-effect correction. The control group was slightly older than the multiple sclerosis patient group.

Library preparation used PCR. The sequencer listed for this sample is Illumina HiSeq 2500. To reduce PCR and sequencing biases, unique molecular identifiers were incorporated into the TCR beta cDNA libraries. Per 1 to 10 million input T cells, some 500,000 cDNA molecules were obtained, such that each molecule approximated one T cell. The patient libraries were prepared and sequenced using the same protocol as the earlier healthy control dataset. Samples belonging to the same batch were prepared together, multiplexed and sequenced on a shared HiSeq lane. As for the original processing: Raw barcoded reads were processed with MIGEC, and single-read molecular identifier groups were discarded before consensus assembly and CDR3 extraction. VDJtools was used for post-analysis of the clonotype tables, with diversity normalized by down-sampling every dataset to the smallest sample size. In repertoire overlap clustering, CDR3 amino acid sequences, but not nucleotide sequences, were matched to correct batch-related cross-sample contamination. TCRdb handled the public reads itself, with Q25 trimming in fastp and clone calling in MiXCR, and kept productive beta chains. All rows with the same CDR3 protein become a single entry with the most common DNA and genes. It is TCRdb's table, rather than the study itself, that gives the V and J calls and clone size. The sample table shows fewer than 850,000 distinct CDR3 sequences, and 30% are seen once. The leading ten clones occupy roughly 0.54% of the sample.

Relative to germline, V is 0 bases shorter and J is 7 bases shorter, with 22 bases between their ends. The CDR3 has 17 amino acids, counting the end cysteine and phenylalanine. The retained sequence is limited to the CDR3, 51 bases, with the frame set at the first base. Taken from the germline V gene, the CDR1 and CDR2 loops are LGHNA and YSLEER. Regarding this clonotype: The antigen this receptor binds is unknown. Base quality data are lacking; no much larger clone is found one base away.

To demonstrate the VDJtools post-analysis software, TCR beta repertoires were profiled from the peripheral blood of more than ten young patients with multiple sclerosis. The multiple sclerosis patients were children and adolescents between roughly 6 and 15 years of age. The chain is encoded by TRBV4-3 joined to TRBJ2-7, and the D gene may be TRBD2, 6 bases matching. The source material was blood. The TCR comes from a girl aged 10 to 17 with multiple sclerosis. The CDR3 region reads CASSQDGDQAEEGEQYF. The DNA sequence is given as TGCGCCAGCAGCCAAGATGGGGACCAGGCTGAGGAGGGGGAGCAGTACTTC.